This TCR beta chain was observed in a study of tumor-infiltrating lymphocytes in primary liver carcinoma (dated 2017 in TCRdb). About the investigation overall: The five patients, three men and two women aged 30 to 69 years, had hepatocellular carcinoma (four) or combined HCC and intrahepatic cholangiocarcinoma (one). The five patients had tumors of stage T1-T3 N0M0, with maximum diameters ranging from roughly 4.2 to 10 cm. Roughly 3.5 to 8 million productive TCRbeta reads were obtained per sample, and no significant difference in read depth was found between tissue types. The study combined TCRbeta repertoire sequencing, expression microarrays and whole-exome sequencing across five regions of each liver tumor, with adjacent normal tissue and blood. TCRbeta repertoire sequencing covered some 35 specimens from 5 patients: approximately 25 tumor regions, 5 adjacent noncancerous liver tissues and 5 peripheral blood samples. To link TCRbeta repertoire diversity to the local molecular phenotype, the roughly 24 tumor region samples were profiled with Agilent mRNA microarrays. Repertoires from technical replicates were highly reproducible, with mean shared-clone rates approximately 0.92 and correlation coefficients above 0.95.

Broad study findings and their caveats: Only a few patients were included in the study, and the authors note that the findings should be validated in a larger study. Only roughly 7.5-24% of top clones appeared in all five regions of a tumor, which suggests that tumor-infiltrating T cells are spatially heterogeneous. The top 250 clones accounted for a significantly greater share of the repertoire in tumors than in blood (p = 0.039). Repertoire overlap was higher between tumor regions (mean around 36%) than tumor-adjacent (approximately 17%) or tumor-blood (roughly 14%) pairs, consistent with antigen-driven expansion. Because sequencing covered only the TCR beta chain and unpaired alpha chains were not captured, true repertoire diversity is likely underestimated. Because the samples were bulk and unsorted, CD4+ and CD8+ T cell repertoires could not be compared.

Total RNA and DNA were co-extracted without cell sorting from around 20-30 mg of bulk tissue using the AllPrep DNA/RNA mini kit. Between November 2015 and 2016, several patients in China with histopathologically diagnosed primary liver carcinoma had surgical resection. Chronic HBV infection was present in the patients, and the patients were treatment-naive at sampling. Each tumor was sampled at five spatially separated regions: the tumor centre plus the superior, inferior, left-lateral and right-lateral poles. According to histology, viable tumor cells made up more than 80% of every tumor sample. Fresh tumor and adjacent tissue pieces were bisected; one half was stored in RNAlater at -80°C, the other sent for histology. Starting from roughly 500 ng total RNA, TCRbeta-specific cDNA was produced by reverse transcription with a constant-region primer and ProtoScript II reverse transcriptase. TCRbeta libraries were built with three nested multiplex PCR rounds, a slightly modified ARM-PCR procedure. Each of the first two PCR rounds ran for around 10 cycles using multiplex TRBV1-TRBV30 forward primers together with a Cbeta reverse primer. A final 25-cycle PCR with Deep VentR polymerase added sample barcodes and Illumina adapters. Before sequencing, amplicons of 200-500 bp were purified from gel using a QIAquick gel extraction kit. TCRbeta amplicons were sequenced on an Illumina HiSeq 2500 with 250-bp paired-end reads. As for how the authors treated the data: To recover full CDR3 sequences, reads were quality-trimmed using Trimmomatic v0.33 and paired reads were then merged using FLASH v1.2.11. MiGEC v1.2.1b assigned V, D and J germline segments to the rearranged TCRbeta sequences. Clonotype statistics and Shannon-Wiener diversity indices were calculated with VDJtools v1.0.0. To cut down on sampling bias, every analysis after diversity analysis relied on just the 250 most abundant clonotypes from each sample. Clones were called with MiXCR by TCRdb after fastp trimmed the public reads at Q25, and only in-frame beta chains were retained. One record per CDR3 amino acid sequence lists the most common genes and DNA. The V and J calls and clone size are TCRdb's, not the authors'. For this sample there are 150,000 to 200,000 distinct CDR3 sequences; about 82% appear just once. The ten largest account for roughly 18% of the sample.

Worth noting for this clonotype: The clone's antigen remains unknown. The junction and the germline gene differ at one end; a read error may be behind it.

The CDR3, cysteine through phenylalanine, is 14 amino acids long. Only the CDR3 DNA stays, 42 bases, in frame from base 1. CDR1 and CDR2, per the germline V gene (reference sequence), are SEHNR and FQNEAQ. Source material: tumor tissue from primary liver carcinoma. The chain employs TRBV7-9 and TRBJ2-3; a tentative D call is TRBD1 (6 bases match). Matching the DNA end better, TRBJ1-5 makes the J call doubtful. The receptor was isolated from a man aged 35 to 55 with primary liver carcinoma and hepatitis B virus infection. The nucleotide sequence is TGTGCGAGCAGCTCACCACAGGGTGCAGATACGCAGCATTTT. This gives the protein CASSSPQGADTQHF.